Below are 27 T cell receptor beta chains sequenced from a single sample in a study of shared clonotypes between healthy human individuals. Assay: immunoSEQ multiplex PCR; the TCRdb copy retains only in-frame clones and omits some. The repertoire holds 1.5 million to 2.5 million clones, with 85% to 95% as singletons. CD45RO-negative CD8 cells positively selected for CCR7 made up the naive population, which excluded terminally differentiated effector memory CD45RA+ cells. The sequenced material came from naive CD8+ T cells sorted from blood. The receptor set was obtained from a man aged 18 to 29 in good health.

This chain connects TRBV5-5 to TRBJ1-6; D not resolved. Per the germline V gene, CDR1 is SGHKS and CDR2 is YYEKEE (reference sequence). Trimming removed 1 base at V and 0 bases at J, with 11 bases between. There are 17 residues in the CDR3. This CDR3 is CASSLNSPVSYNSPLHF. The DNA for the CDR3 is TGTGCCAGCAGCTTGAACTCCCCAGTCTCCTATAATTCACCCCTCCACTTT.

The chain combines TRBV9 with TRBJ2-1, with D perhaps assigned TRBD1 or TRBD2 (5 bases each). There are 14 residues in the CDR3. Germline V lookup: CDR1 SGDLS, CDR2 YYNGEE. The V and J ends lost 0 bases and 8 bases respectively, with 12 bases between them. In DNA, the CDR3 is TGTGCCAGCAGCGTAGTTTGGGGGTCGGATGAGCAGTTCTTC. Its translation is CASSVVWGSDEQFF.

Concerning this clone: In the same sample, other DNA sequences code for this CDR3. The chain is built from TRBV5-1 and TRBJ1-1, with D uncertain. V was cut by 0 bases and J by 0 bases, with 6 bases left in between. The CDR3 sequence is 14 residues long. The germline gives CDR1 SGHRS, CDR2 YFSETQ. The CDR3 DNA sequence: TGCGCCAGCAGCTTGGGAGGGATGAACACTGAAGCTTTCTTT. Its translation is CASSLGGMNTEAFF.

This clone was seen a single time. Different DNA sequences within this sample yield the same CDR3. The V gene is TRBV28, the J gene TRBJ1-5; weak D call: TRBD1 (5 bases). Germline assignment: CDR1 MDHEN and CDR2 SYDVKM. The CDR3 contains 15 residues. Trimming took 5 bases from V and 1 from J, leaving 12 bases between them. The CDR3 spells CASSPVGGSNQPQHF. The CDR3 DNA follows: TGTGCCAGCAGTCCCGTGGGGGGAAGCAATCAGCCCCAGCATTTT. Full variable domain (rest looked up from reference TRBV28 and TRBJ1-5): DVKVTQSSRYLVKRTGEKVFLECVQDMDHENMFWYRQDPGLGLRLIYFSYDVKMKEKGDIPEGYSVSREKKERFSLILESASTNQTSMYLCASSPVGGSNQPQHFGDGTRLSIL.

The chain is built from TRBV5-4 and TRBJ1-4, with D unclear. Germline loops: CDR1 SGHNT, CDR2 YYREEE (reference sequence). CDR3 length: 12 residues. The germline V and J ends were trimmed by 0 bases and 8 bases, with 5 bases remaining between them. CDR3 DNA: TGTGCCAGCAGCTTGGATGAGGAAAAACTGTTTTTT. Translating it yields CASSLDEEKLFF.

V is TRBV30 and J is TRBJ2-7; TRBD2 might be the D (5 bases). Germline V gives CDR1 GTSNPN, CDR2 SVGIG (reference sequence). The CDR3 is 14 amino acids. V lost 2 bases, J lost 7 bases, and 18 bases lay in between. The CDR3 DNA sequence: TGTGCCTGGAGTTACCTAGGACTGGCTGAGGAGCAGTACTTC. This codes for CAWSYLGLAEEQYF. The variable domain in full, completed from reference TRBV30 and TRBJ2-7, reads SQTIHQWPATLVQPVGSPLSLECTVEGTSNPNLYWYRQAAGRGLQLLFYSVGIGQISSEVPQNLSASRPQDRQFILSSKKLLLSDSGFYLCAWSYLGLAEEQYFGPGTRLTVT.

This rearrangement joins TRBV5-4 to TRBJ2-7, with D perhaps TRBD2 (6 bases). CDR1 is SGHNT and CDR2 is YYREEE in the germline V gene (reference sequence). V gave up 4 bases and J gave up 6 bases, with 20 bases separating them. The CDR3 totals 15 residues. CDR3 residues: CASSPGWGGVVEQYF. In DNA form, the CDR3 reads TGTGCCAGCAGCCCGGGGTGGGGAGGAGTAGTCGAGCAGTACTTC.

The rearrangement joins TRBV11-2 to TRBJ1-4; no clear D gene. Germline V CDR1 and CDR2: SGHAT, FQNNGV. This CDR3 contains 16 residues. Trimming cost V 1 base and J 0 bases, with 9 bases left between them. This chain's CDR3 is CASSLGMFATNEKLFF. DNA for the CDR3: TGTGCCAGCAGCTTAGGGATGTTTGCAACTAATGAAAAACTGTTTTTT.

V and J are TRBV25-1 and TRBJ1-2; D is perhaps TRBD1 (5 bases). This CDR3 is 15 amino acids long. V gave up 0 bases and J gave up 7 bases, with 15 bases separating them. Germline V CDR1 and CDR2: MGHDK, SYGVNS. CDR3 protein: CASSEYGGEFGGYTF. The CDR3 nucleotides read TGTGCCAGCAGTGAATATGGAGGGGAATTCGGTGGCTACACCTTC.

This clone appeared a single time. V is TRBV4-3 and J is TRBJ2-1; possible D gene TRBD1, 6 bases. CDR3 length equals 15 residues. Germline V gene lookup returns CDR1 LGHNA and CDR2 YSLEER. The germline V and J ends were trimmed by 1 base and 5 bases, with 12 bases remaining between them. The CDR3 nucleotides are TGCGCCAGCAGCCAAGCAAGTTCAGGGGACAATGAGCAGTTCTTC. Translation: CASSQASSGDNEQFF.

The chain is built from TRBV25-1 and TRBJ2-2; TRBD1 matches at 7 bases. V shed 2 bases, J shed 6 bases, and the junction held 3 bases outside the gene matches. The CDR3 has 14 amino acids. Germline lookup yields CDR1 MGHDK and CDR2 SYGVNS. CDR3 DNA sequence: TGTGCCAGCAGTGAAGGGCAGGGGGCCGGGGAGCTGTTTTTT. This sequence encodes CASSEGQGAGELFF.

The rearrangement links TRBV19 to TRBJ1-5; a weak D match, TRBD1 (5 bases). Trimming left V 5 bases short and J 0 bases short, with 11 bases between. The germline V gene has CDR1 LNHDA and CDR2 SQIVND (reference sequence). The CDR3 runs to 15 residues. The CDR3 here is CASSLDTFSNQPQHF. The CDR3 DNA reads TGTGCCAGTAGTTTGGACACGTTTAGCAATCAGCCCCAGCATTTT.

This rearrangement joins TRBV7-9 to TRBJ2-7; D might be TRBD1 (6 bases). The germline V gene encodes CDR1 SEHNR and CDR2 FQNEAQ (reference sequence). There are 15 residues in the CDR3. Trimming shortened V by 6 bases and J by 0 bases, and 15 bases separated the two germline ends. CDR3 sequence (DNA): TGTGCCAGCAGTGCTTCGGTGACAGGCTCCTACGAGCAGTACTTC. This sequence encodes CASSASVTGSYEQYF.

The gene calls are TRBV6-6 and TRBJ1-2; 7 bases are a match to TRBD1. V gave up 9 bases and J gave up 6 bases; unmatched junction bases: 16. This CDR3 contains 15 residues. Germline assignment: CDR1 MNHNY and CDR2 SVGAGI (reference sequence). CDR3 residues: CASRPAGGVWDGYTF. In nucleotides, the CDR3 is TGTGCCAGTCGCCCTGCAGGGGGAGTGTGGGATGGCTACACCTTC.

As for this clone: The identical CDR3 is also encoded by other nucleotide sequences in the sample. The chain is built from TRBV5-1 and TRBJ2-7; no reliable D call. This CDR3 has 13 amino acids. Germline V gene data show CDR1 as SGHRS and CDR2 as YFSETQ. Deletions cut 0 bases from V and 2 bases from J, with 6 bases between. The CDR3 loop reads CASSLGKPYEQYF. The CDR3 coding sequence is TGCGCCAGCAGCTTGGGAAAGCCCTACGAGCAGTACTTC.

This chain uses TRBV2 with TRBJ2-3, with 8 positions matching TRBD1. The trim removed 4 bases at V and 1 base at J, leaving 7 bases unmatched. The V gene's germline CDR1 is SNHLY and CDR2 FYNNEI. CDR3 length equals 16 residues. Here the CDR3 reads CASSVGQGEGTDTQYF. The CDR3 DNA sequence: TGTGCCAGCAGTGTCGGACAGGGAGAGGGCACAGATACGCAGTATTTT.

The CDR3 region has the DNA TGTGCCAGCAGCCAAGATCGGGAGGGGCCGGAGACCCAGTACTTC. Residues: CASSQDREGPETQYF. The chain carries TRBV14 and TRBJ2-5; 8 nucleotides line up with TRBD2. With 0 bases clipped from V and 5 bases from J, the junction kept 5 bases outside the gene matches. The CDR3 is 15 residues long. Germline-derived CDR1 and CDR2 are SGHDN and FVKESK.

A remark on this clone: Distinct nucleotide sequences in the sample also encode this CDR3. CDR3 residues: CASSLAGGLYNEQFF. CDR3 coding DNA: TGCGCCAGCAGCTTGGCGGGGGGGCTTTACAATGAGCAGTTCTTC. The rearrangement uses TRBV5-1 and TRBJ2-1, with TRBD2 matching over 8 bases. Germline V gene sequence: CDR1 SGHRS, CDR2 YFSETQ. The ends lost 0 bases at V and 4 bases at J; junction bases unmatched: 3. CDR3 length: 15 amino acids.

The rearrangement links TRBV7-9 to TRBJ2-2, with D possibly being TRBD2 (6 bases). Trimming stripped 8 bases from V and 0 bases from J, with 16 bases between. CDR1 SEHNR and CDR2 FQNEAQ come from the germline V gene (reference sequence). The CDR3 length is 16 residues. The CDR3 region has the DNA TGTGCCAGCGCCTTTATCGGGGGATCGAACACCGGGGAGCTGTTTTTT. Translating gives CASAFIGGSNTGELFF.

The chain recombines TRBV11-2 with TRBJ2-5; TRBD1 agrees at 7 bases. V shed 4 bases, J shed 0 bases, and the junction held 8 bases outside the gene matches. The CDR3 totals 16 residues. CDR1 is SGHAT and CDR2 is FQNNGV in the germline V gene. CDR3 amino acids: CASSSGQARYQETQYF. In DNA form, the CDR3 reads TGTGCCAGCAGCTCCGGACAGGCCCGGTACCAAGAGACCCAGTACTTC. The whole variable domain, filled in from reference TRBV11-2 and TRBJ2-5, reads EAGVAQSPRYKIIEKRQSVAFWCNPISGHATLYWYQQILGQGPKLLIQFQNNGVVDDSQLPKDRFSAERLKGVDSTLKIQPAKLEDSAVYLCASSSGQARYQETQYFGPGTRLLVL.

J is TRBJ1-3 and V is TRBV28; D is possibly TRBD1 (5 bases). Trimming pared 1 base from V and 2 bases from J, leaving 9 bases between. CDR1 and CDR2 (germline): MDHEN, SYDVKM. This CDR3 has 15 amino acids. CDR3 residues: CASSLSGDPGNTIYF. The CDR3 nucleotides are TGTGCCAGCAGTTTATCCGGGGACCCTGGAAACACCATATATTTT.

The J gene is TRBJ1-2, the V gene TRBV28; D is undetermined. The germline V and J ends were trimmed by 2 bases and 6 bases, with 13 bases remaining between them. CDR1 is MDHEN and CDR2 is SYDVKM in the germline V gene. The CDR3 runs 14 residues. The CDR3 loop is CASSLGQALDGYTF. DNA of the CDR3: TGTGCCAGCAGTTTAGGGCAGGCGCTCGATGGCTACACCTTC.

V and J are TRBV18 and TRBJ2-7, with 7 bases matching TRBD2. Looked up from germline, CDR1 is KGHSH and CDR2 is LQKENI. The CDR3 length is 14 residues. Trimming took 6 bases from V and 4 from J; bases not matched to a gene: 9. CDR3 in amino acids: CASSDGTTHYEQYF. The DNA of the CDR3 is TGTGCCAGCTCGGACGGGACTACTCATTACGAGCAGTACTTC. Full variable domain (remainder filled in from reference TRBV18 and TRBJ2-7): NAGVMQNPRHLVRRRGQEARLRCSPMKGHSHVYWYRQLPEEGLKFMVYLQKENIIDESGMPKERFSAEFPKEGPSILRIQQVVRGDSAAYFCASSDGTTHYEQYFGPGTRLTVT.

The chain recombines TRBV7-6 with TRBJ2-7; TRBD2 matches 7 bases. V gave up 5 bases and J gave up 6 bases; unmatched junction bases: 19. Per germline, CDR1 SGHVS and CDR2 FNYEAQ. The CDR3 sequence is 17 residues long. This CDR3 reads CASSATSGTTGVIEQYF. The CDR3, as DNA: TGTGCCAGCAGCGCTACCTCCGGGACTACCGGCGTTATCGAGCAGTACTTC. The entire variable domain, with the rest obtained from reference TRBV7-6 and TRBJ2-7, is as follows: GAGVSQSPRYKVTKRGQDVALRCDPISGHVSLYWYRQALGQGPEFLTYFNYEAQQDKSGLPNDRFSAERPEGSISTLTIQRTEQRDSAMYRCASSATSGTTGVIEQYFGPGTRLTVT.

The chain couples TRBV27 to TRBJ2-1, with D hard to call. V lost 1 base and J lost 7, with 20 bases in between. The CDR3 is 17 amino acids. Germline values: CDR1 MNHEY, CDR2 SMNVEV (reference sequence). CDR3 bases: TGTGCCAGCAGTTTATTTCTAGACACCTACGCCGTTAATGAGCAGTTCTTC. Amino acids: CASSLFLDTYAVNEQFF.

J is TRBJ2-5 and V is TRBV6-6; 7 bases are a match to TRBD2. Germline V gene lookup returns CDR1 MNHNY and CDR2 SVGAGI (reference sequence). The CDR3 is made up of 14 amino acids. The trim removed 0 bases at V and 5 bases at J, leaving 3 bases unmatched. This chain's CDR3 is CASSYSLAVETQYF. The CDR3 DNA reads TGTGCCAGCAGTTACTCCCTAGCGGTTGAGACCCAGTACTTC.

The genes are TRBV11-2 and TRBJ2-7; D is perhaps TRBD1 or TRBD2 (6 bases each). The CDR3 contains 12 residues. Trimming left V 7 bases short and J 6 bases short, with 13 bases between. Germline values: CDR1 SGHAT, CDR2 FQNNGV. CDR3 loop: CASNLGGPEQYF. The CDR3 nucleotides read TGTGCCAGCAACCTGGGGGGCCCCGAGCAGTACTTC.